This TCR beta chain was recovered during a study of response to subunit inactivated influenza vaccine. Study-wide findings and caveats: Researchers suggested that each seasonal influenza vaccination recruits few new T cells.

Each CDR3 protein is one row after TCRdb ran MiXCR on the RT-PCR reads. The profile covers roughly 650,000 distinct CDR3 sequences, with about a sixth appearing a single time and roughly 10% taken by the ten largest. The CDR3 has 16 amino acids. The germline CDR1 and CDR2 sequences are SGHRS and YFSETQ. Germline trimming cut 4 bases from V and 2 bases from J; bases unmatched to any gene: 6. A note on this clonotype: The antigen is unknown.

The chain carries TRBV5-1 and TRBJ2-2; 9 bases are shared with TRBD2. Here the sequenced sample was PBMCs from blood, taken about 13 days after vaccination. This TCR was sampled from a man aged 50 to 59 who received an inactivated influenza vaccine. DNA for the CDR3: TGCGCCAGCAGCCCGGGACTAGCTATTAACACCGGGGAGCTGTTTTTT. Its protein is CASSPGLAINTGELFF.